This T cell receptor beta chain was identified during a study of cytomegalovirus exposure and HLA in healthy donors (dated by TCRdb to the late 2010s). The study in broad terms: An earlier analysis of some 620 of the donors reported 276 Gb of sequence data and 117 million unique TCR beta sequences obtained from about 170 million T cells. Approximately 310 gigabases of sequencing data and roughly 80 million unique TCR sequences made up an early release that covered several hundred HLA-typed donors. The genetic ancestry cluster associated with self-reported Caucasian donors included about 84% of the roughly 400 genotyped donors. The study aimed to test whether cataloging public T cell receptors could reveal signatures of past pathogen exposure. The study used immunosequencing to profile the T cell repertoires of around 600 subjects and linked those repertoires to cytomegalovirus serostatus. A separate validation cohort of about 110 different subjects was used in addition to the roughly 670-subject first cohort. High-throughput TCR immunosequencing, statistical association of individual TCRs with disease status, and machine learning were combined to predict cytomegalovirus infection status. To study patterns of TCR occurrence, a later analysis re-analyzed previously published TCR beta repertoires from 600 to 750 donors and added high-resolution HLA genotyping. Rather than drawing on any new phenotypic data, the later analysis identified candidate immune exposures from TCR beta sequences and the way those sequences occurred across donors. An earlier analysis of 587 of the donors applied high-throughput TCR beta sequencing to assess whether each TCR beta V gene segment acted as functional or pseudogenic. Alongside the repertoire data, information on donor age, sex, ethnicity and CMV serostatus was compiled. A later genetic analysis used genome-wide SNP genotypes for about three fifths of the roughly 700 donors, treating that subset as a discovery cohort. Every discovery cohort repertoire had been produced on one sequencing platform. Class I and class II HLA loci were covered by the typing at four-digit resolution. The number of donors typed differed by locus, with roughly 629-640 for A, B, C, DRB1 and DQB1, around 500 for DQA1, 600 to 610 for DPA1, and approximately 470 for DPB1. Because of strong linkage in the cohort, roughly 5 DR-DQ haplotypes were treated as single units for association and clustering. Across some 400 genotyped donors of the cohort, an average of about 240,000 unique TCR beta nucleotide sequences per donor were sequenced, and roughly 18% of those sequences were non-productive.

The cohort consisted of hundreds of healthy bone marrow donors. At the time of sampling, all cohort members were nominally healthy, though unrecorded immune exposures were likely present. The donor was CMV seronegative and belonged to the group of more than 300 seronegative cohort members. A peripheral blood sample was provided by each donor, and peripheral blood mononuclear cells were used for TCR beta sequencing. The Qiagen DNeasy Blood Extraction Kit was used to extract genomic DNA from the blood cell samples. Beyond this particular receptor, the publication reports: It was suggested by the authors that the approach could potentially be generalized to other disease states and immunological phenotypes. HLA typing was unavailable for some donors at each locus, so association tests used only the typed subset. Roughly 15 rarely observed V segments, including chromosome 9 orphons, were excluded from the earlier analysis of about 500 of the donors because counts were too low. When HLA alleles, especially DR and DQ, strongly co-occurred, attributing TCR associations to individual alleles was difficult. The study gave a list of over 150 TCR beta chains associated with cytomegalovirus. The presence/absence analyses assumed that sequencing depth was roughly uniform across donors, and that assumption may not be true. The classifier was reported to diagnose cytomegalovirus status with high specificity and sensitivity in both the original and validation cohorts. Correlated functional status among segregating V segments might reflect linkage disequilibrium, but an unknown experimental factor could not be ruled out. A later genetic analysis reported fewer N-insertions in productive TCRs among donors in an Asian-associated ancestry cluster than the approximately 670-donor mean. In an earlier analysis of around 600 of the donors, most TCR beta V segments appeared in productive rearrangements about 87% or about 30% of the time, broadly matching IMGT annotations. In a later analysis, TCR association rates were found to vary across HLA loci, with the most associated TCRs seen for DRB1 alleles and the fewest for HLA-C alleles. In this cohort, only TCR beta chains were sequenced, and detectable features were limited by the absence of alpha or paired-chain data. In a later analysis, HLA-associated TCR beta chains showed more clonal expansion and lower generation probabilities than non-associated chains that were equally common. Because the 87-base-pair reads could not distinguish some IMGT-functional V segments, including TRBV6-2 and TRBV6-3, those segments were excluded. Across donors, most TCR sequences were observed very rarely, whereas some public TCRs were present in many individuals. The sequencing pipeline was judged likely to have produced a cluster of highly shared sequence variants as a technical artifact. According to a later analysis, parvovirus B19, influenza, CMV and Epstein-Barr virus appeared linked to several top co-occurrence clusters. Three of the identified cytomegalovirus-associated TCR beta chains were confirmed in vitro to be specific for cytomegalovirus antigens. An association between a missense DCLRE1C variant and V-gene and J-gene trimming of TCR beta chains was found in a later genetic analysis and replicated in an independent cohort. A further reported finding was that TCR beta sequences accurately predicted the HLA-A and HLA-B alleles for most subjects in the first cohort. For the cohort, immune exposure information was limited to CMV serostatus. At a false discovery rate of 0.05, a later analysis linked fewer than 20,000 TCR beta sequences to specific HLA alleles. According to a later analysis, most CMV-associated TCR beta chains appeared to be HLA-restricted, and the HLA associations seemed to be driven largely by CMV exposure.

Library prep was done by the immunoSEQ multiplex PCR assay. For the multiplex PCR, a mixture combining 60 forward primers for TCR Vbeta segments and 13 reverse primers for TCR Jbeta segments was used. A multiplex PCR assay on genomic DNA amplified the CDR3 region of rearranged TCR beta genes. The amplified TCR beta libraries were sequenced on the Illumina HiSeq System as 87-base-pair reads. The original methods were these. Across the roughly 640 repertoires, a later analysis counted 75 million to 90 million unique TCR beta chains, 9 million to 14 million of which were shared by at least two donors. A nearest-neighbor algorithm error-corrected the raw reads and collapsed the reads into unique sequences, merging closely related sequences to remove PCR and sequencing errors. V, D and J gene segments were assigned by aligning CDR3 sequences to IMGT reference sequences. For a sequence to be retained, at least a six-nucleotide match to both a V gene segment and a J gene segment was required. A rearrangement was called productive if the CDR3 had no stop codons and remained in frame with V and J, and every other rearrangement was called non-productive. CDR3 was defined according to IMGT convention as the region running from the second conserved V-encoded cysteine to the conserved J-encoded phenylalanine. The earlier analysis of some 600 of the donors excluded sequences that lacked an unambiguous match to a single V gene segment. In an earlier analysis of several hundred of the donors, V segments were called functional above 56.7% productive rearrangements and were called segregating when the between-donor standard deviation exceeded 5%. A statistical classification framework was developed to diagnose cytomegalovirus status using the catalog of TCR beta chain sequences. A later analysis assigned V and J genes by comparing TCR nucleotide sequences with IMGT/GENE-DB human TR gene sequences. A later analysis assigned CDR3 sequences and most-parsimonious VDJ recombination scenarios with the TCRdist pipeline. A later analysis defined each TCR beta chain by its CDR3 amino acid sequence plus V-gene family, and excluded reads lacking a unique V-gene family. A later analysis removed several hundred highly shared, low-generation-probability nucleotide sequences to deal with suspected cross-contamination and a sequencing artifact. In a later analysis, a clonal expansion index for each public chain was calculated from normalized within-repertoire ranks of inferred template counts. In a later analysis, generation probabilities were computed with a VDJ recombination model fitted to out-of-frame rearrangements, and the resulting probabilities were checked against IGoR. In a later analysis, hypergeometric tests were used to score TCR-TCR, TCR-HLA and TCR-CMV co-occurrence, with a repertoire-size bias correction applied to TCR pairs. In a later analysis, false discovery rates were estimated by permuting HLA or CMV assignments 20 times. In a later analysis, co-occurring TCRs were grouped with DBSCAN, and TCRdist sequence similarity was added when clustering was performed within HLA-allele-positive subsets. Repertoires with fewer than 30,000 or more than 120,000 public chains, plus five repertoires with anomalous nucleotide sharing, were excluded from co-occurrence clustering. Imported from immuneACCESS, the table was reduced by TCRdb to in-frame sequences with V and J called. These copies leave out some clones; in studies compared against another copy, an unresolved V gene accounts for under half, and the cause of the remainder is not known. The DNA was the basis for D and trimming; V, J and clone size are from that table. For this sample there are approximately 130,000 clones; 60% to 85% appear just once. 3.4% of the sample is in the top ten clones.

Compared with germline, V lacks 4 bases and J lacks 5 bases; bases without a gene match: 9. Inclusive of the bounding cysteine and phenylalanine, the CDR3 is 15 residues long. Only the CDR3 DNA is retained, 45 bases long and in frame from the first base. CDR1 SGHRS and CDR2 YFSETQ are derived from the germline V gene. For this clone: The antigen it binds to is not known. Base quality data are lacking; no much larger clone is found one base away.

The sequencing input was PBMCs. The origin of this receptor is a man younger than 45 in good health and CMV-seronegative. This chain is built from TRBV5-1 and TRBJ2-7; TRBD1 agrees with 10 junctional bases. At the DNA level, the sequence is TGCGCCAGCAGCGGCCTAGGGACAGGGGTGGACGAGCAGTACTTC. This encodes CASSGLGTGVDEQYF.